What follows describes a single T cell receptor (beta chain). This entry comes from a study of tumour-infiltrating T cells in Burkitt lymphoma. Study-wide background: Overall and progression-free survival were predicted by productive clonality.

This table comes from immunoSEQ multiplex PCR, and its TCRdb copy is limited to in-frame clones, with some not included. The top ten hold approximately 5.6% of the sample, which has several thousand clones, less than 75% seen once. Germline CDR1 and CDR2: LNHNV and YYDKDF (reference sequence). This CDR3 comprises 14 residues. V was clipped by 8 bases and J by 0 bases, with 14 bases between them. The sequence came from a human donor with diffuse large B-cell lymphoma. Sequencing was carried out using tumor tissue. J is TRBJ2-7 and V is TRBV15; D gene unclear. As DNA, the CDR3 is TGTGCCACCTCTACGAAGAATCTCTCCTACGAGCAGTACTTC. Translated: CATSTKNLSYEQYF.